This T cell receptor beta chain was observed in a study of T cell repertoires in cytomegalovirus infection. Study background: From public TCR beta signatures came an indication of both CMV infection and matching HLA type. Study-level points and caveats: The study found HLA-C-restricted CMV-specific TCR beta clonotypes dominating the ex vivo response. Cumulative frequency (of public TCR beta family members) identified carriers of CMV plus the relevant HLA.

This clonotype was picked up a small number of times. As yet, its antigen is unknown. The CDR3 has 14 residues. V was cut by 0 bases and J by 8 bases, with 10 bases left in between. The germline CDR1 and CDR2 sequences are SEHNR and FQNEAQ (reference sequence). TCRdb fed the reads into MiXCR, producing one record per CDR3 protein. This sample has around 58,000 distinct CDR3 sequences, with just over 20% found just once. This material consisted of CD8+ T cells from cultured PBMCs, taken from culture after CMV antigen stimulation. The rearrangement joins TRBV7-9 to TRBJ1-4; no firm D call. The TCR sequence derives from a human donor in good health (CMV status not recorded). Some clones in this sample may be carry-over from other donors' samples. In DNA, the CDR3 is TGTGCCAGCAGCTTAGCAGGTCTCGACGAAAAACTGTTTTTT. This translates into CASSLAGLDEKLFF. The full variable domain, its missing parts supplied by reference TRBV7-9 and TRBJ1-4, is DTGVSQNPRHKITKRGQNVTFRCDPISEHNRLYWYRQTLGQGPEFLTYFQNEAQLEKSRLLSDRFSAERPKGSFSTLEIQRTEQGDSAMYLCASSLAGLDEKLFFGSGTQLSVL.